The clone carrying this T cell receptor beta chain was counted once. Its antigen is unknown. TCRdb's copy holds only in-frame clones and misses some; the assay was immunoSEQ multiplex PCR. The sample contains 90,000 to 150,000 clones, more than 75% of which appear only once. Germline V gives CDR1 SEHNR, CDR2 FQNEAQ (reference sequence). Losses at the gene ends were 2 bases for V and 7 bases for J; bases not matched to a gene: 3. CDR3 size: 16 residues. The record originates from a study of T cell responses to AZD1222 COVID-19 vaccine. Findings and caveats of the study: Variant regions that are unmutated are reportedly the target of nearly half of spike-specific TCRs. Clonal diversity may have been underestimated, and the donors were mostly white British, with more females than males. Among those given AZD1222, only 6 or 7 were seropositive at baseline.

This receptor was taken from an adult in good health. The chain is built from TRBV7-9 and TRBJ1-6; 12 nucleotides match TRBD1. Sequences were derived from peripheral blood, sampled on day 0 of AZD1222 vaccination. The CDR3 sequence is CASSLWGQGANSPLHF. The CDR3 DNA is TGTGCCAGCAGCTTATGGGGACAGGGGGCAAATTCACCCCTCCACTTT.